This T cell receptor beta chain was recorded in a study of technical replicates of blood from a few donors. Germline loops: CDR1 SGHTA, CDR2 FQGNSA. This CDR3 is 18 amino acids long. V lost 1 base and J 2 bases, leaving 21 bases between the germline ends. TCRdb's table, derived via immunoSEQ multiplex PCR, lists solely in-frame clones and lacks some. The repertoire holds approximately 75,000 clones, with nearly 97% as singletons. The J gene is TRBJ2-7, the V gene TRBV7-2; possible D gene TRBD2, 5 bases. The TCR sequence derives from a human donor in good health. Material for sequencing was T cells isolated from PBMCs. This CDR3 reads CASSLESGFLAFPYEQYF. The CDR3 nucleotides are TGTGCCAGCAGCTTAGAAAGTGGGTTTCTAGCTTTTCCCTACGAGCAGTACTTC.